A few counts support the clone carrying this TCR beta chain. Its matching antigen is unknown. This sample was taken from a study of neoadjuvant anti-PD-1 for oral cavity cancer. Looking at the study overall: Non-progressing patients received a fourth nivolumab dose near day 43, then surgery on days 50-56. Study-wide results and limits: PBMC Gini-index clonality exceeded responders' in non-responders post-nivolumab. Only a few patients per response group were TCR-analyzed; validation needed.

Some clones are missing from TCRdb's copy, which holds only in-frame ones; the method was immunoSEQ multiplex PCR. The data hold some 15,000 clones, with roughly two thirds observed a single time. Trimming removed 6 bases from V and 2 bases from J; junction bases left unmatched: 8. The CDR3 loop spans 14 amino acids. The germline gives CDR1 SQVTM, CDR2 ANQGSEA. Stage II-IVA oral cavity squamous cell carcinoma was new and untreated by systemic or radiation therapy. The clonotype was recovered from a person aged 40 to 85 with oral cavity squamous cell carcinoma. This sample comprised PBMCs, obtained before nivolumab (anti-PD-1) treatment. The chain links TRBV29-1 to TRBJ2-7; 9 bases fit TRBD1. Here the CDR3 reads CSVGTGTGTYEQYF. CDR3 DNA: TGCAGCGTGGGGACCGGGACAGGGACCTACGAGCAGTACTTC.